Listed below are T cell receptor beta chains from one sample, sequenced in a study of T cells in localized non-small cell lung cancer. Generated by immunoSEQ multiplex PCR, the TCRdb table keeps only in-frame clones and is missing some. The sample includes roughly 3,500 clones, 20% to 25% of them seen just once. The sample was lung tumor tissue, taken before any cancer treatment. These receptors came from a woman aged 40-75 years with stage I lung adenocarcinoma. The CDR3 runs from the conserved cysteine through the conserved F or W. Fields, in order: V gene, clone size, D gene, J gene, CDR3 protein, CDR3 DNA. The D gene is left open where the match is weak. Clone sizes are given selectively: once, few, many, or a class where the clone is expanded.

v_call: TRBV7-2
clone_size: few
d_call: -
j_call: TRBJ2-2
cdr3_aa: CASSTNRDRELFF
cdr3_nt: TGTGCCAGCAGCACTAACAGGGACCGGGAGCTGTTTTTT

v_call: TRBV11-3
clone_size: few
d_call: TRBD2
j_call: TRBJ2-3
cdr3_aa: CASSLGTSGRWITQYF
cdr3_nt: TGTGCCAGCAGCCTCGGGACTAGCGGGAGGTGGATTACGCAGTATTTT

v_call: TRBV9
clone_size: few
d_call: -
j_call: TRBJ1-6
cdr3_aa: CASSAQGRDNSPLHF
cdr3_nt: TGTGCCAGCAGCGCCCAGGGGAGGGATAATTCACCCCTCCACTTT

v_call: TRBV18
clone_size: -
d_call: TRBD1
j_call: TRBJ1-1
cdr3_aa: CASSPGTGAVLNTEAFF
cdr3_nt: TGTGCCAGCTCTCCTGGGACAGGGGCCGTCCTGAACACTGAAGCTTTCTTT

v_call: TRBV28
clone_size: large
d_call: -
j_call: TRBJ1-2
cdr3_aa: CASSSYRVSQGYGYTF
cdr3_nt: TGTGCCAGCAGTTCGTACAGGGTTAGTCAGGGCTATGGCTACACCTTC

v_call: TRBV23-1
clone_size: few
d_call: -
j_call: TRBJ1-1
cdr3_aa: CASSLASLTEAFF
cdr3_nt: TGCGCCAGCAGCTTGGCCTCACTCACTGAAGCTTTCTTT

v_call: TRBV6-8
clone_size: few
d_call: TRBD2
j_call: TRBJ2-7
cdr3_aa: CASNDLAGSYEQYF
cdr3_nt: TGTGCCAGCAATGATCTAGCGGGTTCCTACGAGCAGTACTTC

v_call: TRBV4-1
clone_size: -
d_call: -
j_call: TRBJ1-2
cdr3_aa: CASSQDRAFNYGYTF
cdr3_nt: TGCGCCAGCAGCCAAGACAGGGCTTTTAACTATGGCTACACCTTC

v_call: TRBV6-8
clone_size: few
d_call: -
j_call: TRBJ2-6
cdr3_aa: CASSYGQGRSGANVLTF
cdr3_nt: TGTGCCAGCAGTTACGGGCAGGGCCGCTCTGGGGCCAACGTCCTGACTTTC

v_call: TRBV12-5
clone_size: -
d_call: TRBD2
j_call: TRBJ2-1
cdr3_aa: CASGLATSGGADEQFF
cdr3_nt: TGTGCTAGTGGTTTGGCCACTAGCGGGGGGGCCGATGAGCAGTTCTTC

v_call: TRBV4-1
clone_size: medium-sized
d_call: -
j_call: TRBJ2-7
cdr3_aa: CASRPTTNSYEQYF
cdr3_nt: TGCGCCAGCAGACCGACTACTAACTCCTACGAGCAGTACTTC

v_call: TRBV4-1
clone_size: medium-sized
d_call: -
j_call: TRBJ2-5
cdr3_aa: CASSPPVGVETQYF
cdr3_nt: TGCGCCAGCAGCCCCCCGGTGGGTGTCGAGACCCAGTACTTC

v_call: TRBV11-3
clone_size: -
d_call: TRBD1
j_call: TRBJ2-7
cdr3_aa: CASSSPGQGLYEQYF
cdr3_nt: TGTGCCAGCAGCTCCCCGGGACAGGGGCTCTACGAGCAGTACTTC

v_call: TRBV5-1
clone_size: -
d_call: TRBD2
j_call: TRBJ2-1
cdr3_aa: CASSLVLAGGPNEQFF
cdr3_nt: TGCGCCAGCAGCTTGGTGCTAGCGGGAGGGCCGAATGAGCAGTTCTTC

v_call: TRBV7-7
clone_size: -
d_call: TRBD1
j_call: TRBJ2-7
cdr3_aa: CASSLSPPGGVYEQYF
cdr3_nt: TGTGCCAGCAGCTTGAGCCCCCCAGGGGGCGTCTACGAGCAGTACTTC

v_call: TRBV6-8
clone_size: -
d_call: -
j_call: TRBJ1-5
cdr3_aa: CASSYSVTYNQPQHF
cdr3_nt: TGTGCCAGCAGTTACTCGGTGACTTACAATCAGCCCCAGCATTTT

v_call: TRBV11-3
clone_size: few
d_call: -
j_call: TRBJ1-2
cdr3_aa: CASSLSRVEIYGYTF
cdr3_nt: TGTGCCAGCAGCTTAAGCAGGGTGGAAATCTATGGCTACACCTTC

v_call: TRBV11-3
clone_size: few
d_call: TRBD2
j_call: TRBJ2-5
cdr3_aa: CASSFQRGGGETQYF
cdr3_nt: TGTGCCAGCAGCTTTCAGCGGGGGGGTGGAGAGACCCAGTACTTC

v_call: TRBV9
clone_size: medium-sized
d_call: TRBD1
j_call: TRBJ2-1
cdr3_aa: CASSPTGASSYNEQFF
cdr3_nt: TGTGCCAGCAGCCCCACAGGGGCTAGCTCCTACAATGAGCAGTTCTTC

v_call: TRBV5-1
clone_size: -
d_call: TRBD1
j_call: TRBJ2-7
cdr3_aa: CASSLGSGTGAYEQYF
cdr3_nt: TGCGCCAGCAGCTTGGGATCCGGGACAGGAGCCTACGAGCAGTACTTC

v_call: TRBV12-2
clone_size: medium-sized
d_call: -
j_call: TRBJ2-1
cdr3_aa: CATNGVAGADEQFF
cdr3_nt: TGTGCCACCAACGGGGTAGCGGGAGCCGATGAGCAGTTCTTC

v_call: TRBV11-3
clone_size: -
d_call: -
j_call: TRBJ2-1
cdr3_aa: CASSFRRTSYNEQFF
cdr3_nt: TGTGCCAGCAGTTTTCGGAGGACTTCCTACAATGAGCAGTTCTTC

v_call: TRBV19
clone_size: medium-sized
d_call: TRBD1
j_call: TRBJ1-1
cdr3_aa: CASSPQDRKAEAFF
cdr3_nt: TGTGCCAGTAGTCCTCAGGACAGGAAGGCTGAAGCTTTCTTT

v_call: TRBV5-1
clone_size: few
d_call: -
j_call: TRBJ1-2
cdr3_aa: CASSFFPAQNPYGYTF
cdr3_nt: TGCGCCAGCAGCTTCTTTCCGGCGCAGAACCCCTATGGCTACACCTTC

v_call: TRBV5-1
clone_size: once
d_call: TRBD1
j_call: TRBJ1-4
cdr3_aa: CASSSQGASEKLFF
cdr3_nt: TGCGCCAGCAGCTCTCAGGGGGCTTCGGAAAAACTGTTTTTT

v_call: TRBV7-5
clone_size: few
d_call: -
j_call: TRBJ1-1
cdr3_aa: CASSLGAGGVNTEAFF
cdr3_nt: TGTGCCAGCAGCTTGGGTGCGGGGGGCGTGAACACTGAAGCTTTCTTT

v_call: TRBV18
clone_size: -
d_call: -
j_call: TRBJ2-7
cdr3_aa: CASHATGFYEQYF
cdr3_nt: TGTGCCAGCCACGCGACGGGGTTTTACGAGCAGTACTTC

v_call: TRBV11-3
clone_size: few
d_call: TRBD1
j_call: TRBJ2-2
cdr3_aa: CASSPQGASGELFF
cdr3_nt: TGTGCTAGCAGCCCACAGGGGGCCAGCGGGGAGCTGTTTTTT

v_call: TRBV19
clone_size: -
d_call: -
j_call: TRBJ1-5
cdr3_aa: CASSSRDNNQPQHF
cdr3_nt: TGTGCCAGTAGTTCCCGGGACAACAATCAGCCCCAGCATTTT

v_call: TRBV19
clone_size: -
d_call: -
j_call: TRBJ2-2
cdr3_aa: CASSIEGHYTGELFF
cdr3_nt: TGTGCCAGTAGTATTGAGGGACACTACACCGGGGAGCTGTTTTTT

v_call: TRBV6-8
clone_size: few
d_call: -
j_call: TRBJ1-1
cdr3_aa: CASSYKGFEAFF
cdr3_nt: TGTGCCAGCAGTTACAAAGGGTTTGAAGCTTTCTTT

v_call: TRBV19
clone_size: -
d_call: -
j_call: TRBJ2-1
cdr3_aa: CASSIDINNEQFF
cdr3_nt: TGTGCCAGTAGTATAGATATTAACAATGAGCAGTTCTTC

v_call: TRBV15
clone_size: -
d_call: TRBD2
j_call: TRBJ2-1
cdr3_aa: CATSRTGLAGQLYNEQFF
cdr3_nt: TGTGCCACCAGCAGAACCGGACTAGCGGGTCAGCTCTACAATGAGCAGTTCTTC

v_call: TRBV23-1
clone_size: -
d_call: TRBD1
j_call: TRBJ2-1
cdr3_aa: CASSQDPPPTGGSFNEQFF
cdr3_nt: TGCGCCAGCAGCCAAGATCCCCCCCCGACAGGGGGCTCCTTCAATGAGCAGTTCTTC

v_call: TRBV11-3
clone_size: -
d_call: TRBD2
j_call: TRBJ2-7
cdr3_aa: CASSIQGLANAGQYF
cdr3_nt: TGTGCCAGCAGCATACAAGGACTAGCAAATGCAGGGCAGTACTTC

v_call: TRBV11-3
clone_size: few
d_call: TRBD1
j_call: TRBJ2-2
cdr3_aa: CASSTRQGITGELFF
cdr3_nt: TGTGCCAGCAGCACTAGACAGGGCATCACCGGGGAGCTGTTTTTT

v_call: TRBV6-8
clone_size: -
d_call: -
j_call: TRBJ1-2
cdr3_aa: CASSYSQGGFYGYTF
cdr3_nt: TGTGCCAGCAGTTACTCACAGGGTGGTTTTTATGGCTACACCTTC

v_call: TRBV15
clone_size: -
d_call: -
j_call: TRBJ1-4
cdr3_aa: CATSRDRSQNEKLFF
cdr3_nt: TGTGCCACCAGCAGAGATCGATCCCAGAATGAAAAACTGTTTTTT

v_call: TRBV7-6
clone_size: -
d_call: -
j_call: TRBJ1-1
cdr3_aa: CASSLRAGDTEAFF
cdr3_nt: TGTGCCAGCAGCTTACGGGCAGGAGACACTGAAGCTTTCTTT

v_call: TRBV19
clone_size: -
d_call: TRBD2
j_call: TRBJ2-1
cdr3_aa: CASSLTSGSPNEQFF
cdr3_nt: TGTGCCAGTAGTCTAACTAGCGGGAGCCCCAATGAGCAGTTCTTC

v_call: TRBV6-8
clone_size: -
d_call: -
j_call: TRBJ2-2
cdr3_aa: CASSPWWGNTGELFF
cdr3_nt: TGTGCCAGCAGTCCCTGGTGGGGTAATACCGGGGAGCTGTTTTTT

v_call: TRBV15
clone_size: -
d_call: TRBD1
j_call: TRBJ1-1
cdr3_aa: CATSRGYSGQLNTEAFF
cdr3_nt: TGTGCCACCAGCAGGGGCTATTCGGGACAGCTTAACACTGAAGCTTTCTTT